These T cell receptor beta chains were read from a single sample in a study of beta chain features in type 1 diabetes. TCRdb keeps only in-frame clones here, not all; method: immunoSEQ multiplex PCR. Among some 350,000 clones, around 10% were seen once, and the ten largest hold about 0.64%. The sample consisted of central memory CD4+ T cells from blood. These receptors came from a man younger than 40 with type 1 diabetes. CDR3s include the opening cysteine and the closing phenylalanine or tryptophan. D genes are given only for firm matches. Clone size, where shown, is once, few, many, or a class for clones that have expanded.

cdr3_nt,cdr3_aa,v_call,j_call,clone_size,d_call
TGTGCCAGCAGCTTGGAGGGACAGGGGACTGAAGCTTTCTTT,CASSLEGQGTEAFF,TRBV7-2,TRBJ1-1,NA,TRBD1
TGTGCCAGCAGCCTGGGGCAGGGGCGGGAGACCCAGTACTTC,CASSLGQGRETQYF,TRBV5-6,TRBJ2-5,many,NA
TGCAGCGTTGAGGAAAATCGGGGTCAGCCCCAGCATTTT,CSVEENRGQPQHF,TRBV29-1,TRBJ1-5,few,NA
TGTGCCACAAGTCAGACAGGTCCGTCCTACGAGCAGTACTTC,CATSQTGPSYEQYF,TRBV10-3,TRBJ2-7,many,NA
TGCAGCGCCGCACATAGACGCTACGAGCAGTACTTC,CSAAHRRYEQYF,TRBV29-1,TRBJ2-7,NA,NA
TGCAGTGCGGCTGGAATGACTGAAGCTTTCTTT,CSAAGMTEAFF,TRBV20-1,TRBJ1-1,NA,NA
TGTGCCAGCAGCCTGACAGGTTTTCTGGCTTTCTTT,CASSLTGFLAFF,TRBV7-9,TRBJ1-1,NA,NA
TGCAGCTTCGGGGAGATCGGCTACACCTTC,CSFGEIGYTF,TRBV29-1,TRBJ1-2,NA,NA
TGTGCCAGCAGTTTGTACCGGTCTAGCGGGTTCTACAATGAGCAGTTCTTC,CASSLYRSSGFYNEQFF,TRBV27,TRBJ2-1,few,TRBD2
TGTGCCAGCAGTTTAACTAGTTCGGCTTTCTTT,CASSLTSSAFF,TRBV28,TRBJ1-1,NA,NA
TGCGCCAGCAGCTTGGGTAGCAGGGCAGATACGCAGTATTTT,CASSLGSRADTQYF,TRBV5-1,TRBJ2-3,NA,NA
TGTGCCAGCAGTGATAATGTTGAGAGCACAGATACGCAGTATTTT,CASSDNVESTDTQYF,TRBV6-1,TRBJ2-3,NA,NA
TGTGCCAGCAGTCTAAGAGAGACCCAGTACTTC,CASSLRETQYF,TRBV28,TRBJ2-5,NA,NA
TGTGCCAGCAGTGAGGGACCTGGTAGCTACACCTTC,CASSEGPGSYTF,TRBV6-1,TRBJ1-2,NA,NA
TGTGCCAGCAGCCTCAACCCCACAGATACGCAGTATTTT,CASSLNPTDTQYF,TRBV7-2,TRBJ2-3,few,NA
TGCGCCAGCAGCCTACTAGGATACGAGCAGTACTTC,CASSLLGYEQYF,TRBV5-1,TRBJ2-7,NA,NA
TGCGCCAGCAGCTTTCGCAGGGTTAACTACAATGAGCAGTTCTTC,CASSFRRVNYNEQFF,TRBV5-1,TRBJ2-1,few,NA